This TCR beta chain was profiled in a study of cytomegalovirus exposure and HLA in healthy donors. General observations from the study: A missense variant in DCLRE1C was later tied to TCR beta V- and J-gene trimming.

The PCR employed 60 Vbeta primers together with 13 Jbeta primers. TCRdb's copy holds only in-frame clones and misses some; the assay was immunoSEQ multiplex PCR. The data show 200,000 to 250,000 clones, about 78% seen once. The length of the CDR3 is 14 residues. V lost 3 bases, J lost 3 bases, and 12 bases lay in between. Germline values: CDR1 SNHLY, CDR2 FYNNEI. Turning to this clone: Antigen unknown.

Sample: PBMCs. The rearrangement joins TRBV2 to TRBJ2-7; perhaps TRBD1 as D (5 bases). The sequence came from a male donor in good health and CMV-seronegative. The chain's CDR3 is CASSDGSGYYEQYF. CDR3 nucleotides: TGTGCCAGCAGTGATGGTTCAGGGTACTACGAGCAGTACTTC.